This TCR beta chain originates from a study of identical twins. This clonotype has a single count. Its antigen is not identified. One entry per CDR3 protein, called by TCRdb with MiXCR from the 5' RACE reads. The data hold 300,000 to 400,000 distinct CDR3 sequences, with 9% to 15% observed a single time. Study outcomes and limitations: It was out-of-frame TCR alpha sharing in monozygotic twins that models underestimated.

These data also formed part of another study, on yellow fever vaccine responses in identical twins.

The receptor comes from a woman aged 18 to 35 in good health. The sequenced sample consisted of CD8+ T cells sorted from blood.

The CDR3 is CASSSEGGFMNTEAFF. DNA of the CDR3: TGTGCCAGCAGCTCGGAAGGGGGCTTTATGAACACTGAAGCTTTCTTT. J is TRBJ1-1 and V is TRBV7-9; 7 bases agree with TRBD1. V dropped 4 bases and J dropped 0; count of bases not matched to a gene: 8. Germline CDR1 is SEHNR and CDR2 is FQNEAQ (reference sequence). The CDR3 is 16 amino acids.